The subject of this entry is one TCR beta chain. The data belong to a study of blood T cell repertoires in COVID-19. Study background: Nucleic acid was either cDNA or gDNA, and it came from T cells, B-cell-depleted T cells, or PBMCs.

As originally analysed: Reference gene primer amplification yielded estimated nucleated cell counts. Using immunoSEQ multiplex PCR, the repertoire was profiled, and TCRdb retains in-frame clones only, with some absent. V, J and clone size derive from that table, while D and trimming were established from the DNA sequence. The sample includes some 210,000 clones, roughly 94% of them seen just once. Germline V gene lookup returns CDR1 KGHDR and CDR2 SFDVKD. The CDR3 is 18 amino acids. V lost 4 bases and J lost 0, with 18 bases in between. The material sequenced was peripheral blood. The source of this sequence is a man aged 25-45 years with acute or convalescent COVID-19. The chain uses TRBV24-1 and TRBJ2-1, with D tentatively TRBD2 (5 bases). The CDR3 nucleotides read TGTGCCACCAGTGACTCGGACTTTAGCGTTAGCTCCTACAATGAGCAGTTCTTC. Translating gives CATSDSDFSVSSYNEQFF.